The clone carrying this T cell receptor (beta chain) has at least ten counts. The DNA ends 3 residues before the CDR3 does, and the rest of the CDR3 is filled in from the germline J gene. TCRdb's copy holds only in-frame clones and misses some; the assay was immunoSEQ multiplex PCR. The sample is made up of 50,000 or so clones, none counted only once. The record originates from a study of T cell clonality in common variable immunodeficiency. From germline, CDR1 is SGHNT and CDR2 YYREEE (reference sequence). J was trimmed by 4 bases and V by 4 bases; bases with no gene match: 2. CDR3 length: 13 amino acids.

This sequence originates from a person between 18 and 75 years old in good health. Source material: peripheral blood mononuclear cells. The rearrangement links TRBV5-4 to TRBJ2-3; 8 nucleotides agree with TRBD2. Incomplete CDR3 DNA: TGTGCCAGCAGCCCCGGGGGGGCAGATACG. Protein product: CASSPGGADT. In full, the CDR3 reads CASSPGGADTQYF.